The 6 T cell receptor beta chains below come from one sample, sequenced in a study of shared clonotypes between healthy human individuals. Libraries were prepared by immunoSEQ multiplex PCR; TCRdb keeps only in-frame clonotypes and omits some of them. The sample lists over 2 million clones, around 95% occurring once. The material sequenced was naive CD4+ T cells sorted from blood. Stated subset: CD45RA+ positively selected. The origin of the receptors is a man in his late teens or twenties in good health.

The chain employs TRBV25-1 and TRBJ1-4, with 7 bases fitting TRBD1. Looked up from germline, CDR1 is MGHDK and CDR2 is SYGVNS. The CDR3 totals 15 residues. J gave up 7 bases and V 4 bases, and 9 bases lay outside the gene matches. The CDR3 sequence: CASSVLQGKGEKLFF. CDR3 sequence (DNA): TGTGCCAGCAGTGTACTACAGGGGAAGGGTGAAAAACTGTTTTTT.

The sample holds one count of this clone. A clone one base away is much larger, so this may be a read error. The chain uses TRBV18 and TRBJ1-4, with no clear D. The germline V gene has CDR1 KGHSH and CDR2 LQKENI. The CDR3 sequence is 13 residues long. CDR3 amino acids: CASSRSTNEELFF. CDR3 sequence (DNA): TGTGCCAGCTCGCGATCAACTAATGAAGAACTGTTTTTT.

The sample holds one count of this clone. The CDR3 DNA follows: TGTGCCAGCAGTGATGTAGGCGCAAGGACTGAAGCTTTCTTT. Protein: CASSDVGARTEAFF. The chain joins TRBV2 to TRBJ1-1; D is ambiguous. V lost 3 bases to trimming and J lost 5 bases, with 13 bases between them. This CDR3 is 14 amino acids long. The V gene's germline CDR1 is SNHLY and CDR2 FYNNEI.

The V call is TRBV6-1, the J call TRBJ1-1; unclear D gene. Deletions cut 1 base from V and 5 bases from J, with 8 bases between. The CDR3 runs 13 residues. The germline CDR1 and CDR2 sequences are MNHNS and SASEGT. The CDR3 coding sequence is TGTGCCAGCAGTGAAGTTAGTATTACTGAAGCTTTCTTT. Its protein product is CASSEVSITEAFF.

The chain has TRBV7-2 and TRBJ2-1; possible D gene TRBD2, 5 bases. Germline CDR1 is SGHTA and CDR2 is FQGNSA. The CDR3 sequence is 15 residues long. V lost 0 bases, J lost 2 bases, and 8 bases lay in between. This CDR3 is CASSLALATYNEQFF. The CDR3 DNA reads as TGTGCCAGCAGCTTAGCCCTAGCCACCTACAATGAGCAGTTCTTC.

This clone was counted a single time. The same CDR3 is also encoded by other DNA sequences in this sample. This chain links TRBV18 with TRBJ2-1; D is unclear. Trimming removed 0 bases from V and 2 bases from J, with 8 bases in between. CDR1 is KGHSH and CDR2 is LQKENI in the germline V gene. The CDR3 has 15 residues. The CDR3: CASSPPGLAYNEQFF. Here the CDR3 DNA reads TGTGCCAGCTCACCACCTGGGCTCGCCTACAATGAGCAGTTCTTC.